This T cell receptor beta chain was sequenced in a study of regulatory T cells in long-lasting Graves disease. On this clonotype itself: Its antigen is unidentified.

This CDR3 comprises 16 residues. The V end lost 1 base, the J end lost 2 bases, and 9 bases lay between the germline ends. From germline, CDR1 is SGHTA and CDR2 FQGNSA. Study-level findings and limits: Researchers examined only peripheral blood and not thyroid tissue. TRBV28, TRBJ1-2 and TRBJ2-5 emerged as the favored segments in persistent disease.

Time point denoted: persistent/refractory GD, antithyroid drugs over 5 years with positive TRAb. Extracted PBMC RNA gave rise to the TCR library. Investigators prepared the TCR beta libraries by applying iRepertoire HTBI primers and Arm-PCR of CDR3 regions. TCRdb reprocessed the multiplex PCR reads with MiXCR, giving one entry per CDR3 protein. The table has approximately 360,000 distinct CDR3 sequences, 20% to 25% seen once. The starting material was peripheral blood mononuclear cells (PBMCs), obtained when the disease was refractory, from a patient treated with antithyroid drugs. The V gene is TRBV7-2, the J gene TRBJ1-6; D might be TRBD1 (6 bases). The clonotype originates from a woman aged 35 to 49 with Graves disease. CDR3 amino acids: CASSLGQGPYNSPLHF. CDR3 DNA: TGTGCCAGCAGCTTAGGCCAGGGGCCCTATAATTCACCCCTCCACTTT.